The 8 T cell receptor beta chains given below trace back to one sample, sequenced in a study of blood T cell repertoires in COVID-19. Sequencing was performed with immunoSEQ multiplex PCR; in TCRdb, only in-frame clones are kept and a portion is missing. The sample consists of approximately 120,000 clones, more than 65% of them appearing once. Source material: peripheral blood. These receptors originate from a woman between 65 and 79 years old with acute or convalescent COVID-19.

The chain is built from TRBV7-2 and TRBJ2-7, with a possible D match to TRBD1 (6 bases). Germline-derived CDR1 and CDR2 are SGHTA and FQGNSA. Trimming cost V 7 bases and J 9 bases, with 19 bases left between them. The CDR3 covers 13 residues. CDR3 DNA: TGTGCCAGCATCCCCTACACAGGGTCGGGGCAGTACTTC. Protein product: CASIPYTGSGQYF.

V usage is TRBV7-2 and J usage is TRBJ1-2; no reliable D call. This CDR3 is 13 amino acids long. Per the germline V gene, CDR1 is SGHTA and CDR2 is FQGNSA. Trimming took off 1 base at V and 0 bases at J, with 3 bases between the two ends. CDR3 residues: CASSLDTNYGYTF. CDR3 nucleotides: TGTGCCAGCAGCTTAGACACTAACTATGGCTACACCTTC. The full variable domain, in which reference TRBV7-2 and TRBJ1-2 provide the parts outside the CDR3, is GAGVSQSPSNKVTEKGKDVELRCDPISGHTALYWYRQSLGQGLEFLIYFQGNSAPDKSGLPSDRFSAERTGGSVSTLTIQRTQQEDSAVYLCASSLDTNYGYTFGSGTRLTVV.

For the CDR3, the DNA is TGTGCCAGCAGCCAAGGGAGGGGTATAACTGAAGCTTTCTTT. This translates into CASSQGRGITEAFF. The V call is TRBV14, the J call TRBJ1-1; weak D call: TRBD1 (5 bases). The germline CDR1 and CDR2 sequences are SGHDN and FVKESK. This CDR3 is 14 amino acids long. With 1 base removed from V and 5 bases from J, the gap between germline ends came to 11 bases.

The chain employs TRBV25-1 and TRBJ1-1; 8 nucleotides match TRBD1. Germline trimming cut 5 bases from V and 5 bases from J; bases unmatched to any gene: 7. The CDR3 length is 14 residues. Germline V gene data show CDR1 as MGHDK and CDR2 as SYGVNS. The CDR3: CASSIQGARTEAFF. In nucleotides, the CDR3 is TGTGCCAGCAGTATTCAGGGGGCGCGTACTGAAGCTTTCTTT.

The V and J genes are TRBV27 and TRBJ2-7; D perhaps matches TRBD1 (6 bases). Germline lookup yields CDR1 MNHEY and CDR2 SMNVEV (reference sequence). The CDR3 length is 14 residues. V was pared by 0 bases and J by 12 bases, with 18 bases between. The CDR3 DNA is TGTGCCAGCAGTTTATCTCGTGGACAGCCAACCCGGTACTTC. Protein product: CASSLSRGQPTRYF.

The chain combines TRBV19 with TRBJ1-1; D may be TRBD1 (5 bases). The CDR3 spans 13 residues. The germline V and J ends were trimmed by 2 bases and 6 bases, with 10 bases remaining between them. The V gene's germline CDR1 is LNHDA and CDR2 SQIVND (reference sequence). The CDR3 DNA is TGTGCCAGTAGTATAAGGGTCAGGGCTGAAGCTTTCTTT. Amino acid sequence: CASSIRVRAEAFF.

This clone was recorded many times. The V and J genes are TRBV25-1 and TRBJ2-5; 13 bases are shared with TRBD2. The CDR3 sequence is 16 residues long. With V trimmed by 7 bases and J by 3 bases, 8 bases remained unmatched. Germline CDR1 reads MGHDK; CDR2 reads SYGVNS. The CDR3 region has the DNA TGTGCCAGCACCTACTGGACTAGCGGGGGTGAAGAGACCCAGTACTTC. Its translation: CASTYWTSGGEETQYF.

This clone came up once. The CDR3: CASSQEWAGTKETQYF. CDR3 in DNA: TGCGCCAGCAGCCAAGAATGGGCCGGGACTAAAGAGACCCAGTACTTC. The chain employs TRBV4-1 and TRBJ2-5; 7 bases agree with TRBD2. The CDR3 covers 16 residues. The J segment lost 3 bases and the V segment lost 0 bases, leaving 7 bases of the junction unmatched. CDR1 is MGHRA and CDR2 is YSYEKL in the germline V gene.